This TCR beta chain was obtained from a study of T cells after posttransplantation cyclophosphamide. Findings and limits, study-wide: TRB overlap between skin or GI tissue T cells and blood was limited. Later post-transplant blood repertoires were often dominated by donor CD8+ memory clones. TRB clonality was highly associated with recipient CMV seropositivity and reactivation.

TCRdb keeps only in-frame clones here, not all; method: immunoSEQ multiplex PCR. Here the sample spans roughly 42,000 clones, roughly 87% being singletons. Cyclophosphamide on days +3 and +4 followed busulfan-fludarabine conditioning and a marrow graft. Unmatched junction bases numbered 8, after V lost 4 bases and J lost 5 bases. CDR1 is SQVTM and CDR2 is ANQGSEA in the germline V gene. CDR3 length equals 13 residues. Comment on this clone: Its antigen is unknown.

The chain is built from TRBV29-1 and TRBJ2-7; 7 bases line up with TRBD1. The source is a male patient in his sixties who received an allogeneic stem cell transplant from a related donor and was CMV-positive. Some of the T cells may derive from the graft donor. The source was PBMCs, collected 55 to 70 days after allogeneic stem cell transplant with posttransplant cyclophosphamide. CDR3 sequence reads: CSVVGGRENEQYF. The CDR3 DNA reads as TGCAGCGTTGTAGGGGGCAGGGAAAACGAGCAGTACTTC.